This T cell receptor (beta chain) was sequenced in a study of T-cell memory formation after mild COVID-19. Across the study: Largely, the TCR clusters proved donor specific. General study results and limits: Contracting clones from day 15 to 85 had balanced CD4/CD8; later expanders favoured CD4+.

TCRdb itself ran the 5' RACE reads through MiXCR, one entry per CDR3 protein. The sample has approximately 150,000 distinct CDR3 sequences, roughly 15% seen once. The CDR3 contains 17 residues. Looked up from germline, CDR1 is SGHVS and CDR2 is FNYEAQ. V was cut by 5 bases and J by 7 bases, with 24 bases left in between. About this clonotype: Antigen unknown.

V usage is TRBV7-6 and J usage is TRBJ1-5; D uncertain. This clonotype was obtained from an adult woman who had mild COVID-19 (a few samples of this study predate the infection). Cell type and time point are not known. Sequenced material: PBMCs or a T cell subset sorted from them (not recorded which). The CDR3: CASSPIVGPRRKQPQHF. CDR3 DNA: TGTGCCAGCAGCCCTATCGTGGGTCCGCGTAGGAAGCAGCCCCAGCATTTT.